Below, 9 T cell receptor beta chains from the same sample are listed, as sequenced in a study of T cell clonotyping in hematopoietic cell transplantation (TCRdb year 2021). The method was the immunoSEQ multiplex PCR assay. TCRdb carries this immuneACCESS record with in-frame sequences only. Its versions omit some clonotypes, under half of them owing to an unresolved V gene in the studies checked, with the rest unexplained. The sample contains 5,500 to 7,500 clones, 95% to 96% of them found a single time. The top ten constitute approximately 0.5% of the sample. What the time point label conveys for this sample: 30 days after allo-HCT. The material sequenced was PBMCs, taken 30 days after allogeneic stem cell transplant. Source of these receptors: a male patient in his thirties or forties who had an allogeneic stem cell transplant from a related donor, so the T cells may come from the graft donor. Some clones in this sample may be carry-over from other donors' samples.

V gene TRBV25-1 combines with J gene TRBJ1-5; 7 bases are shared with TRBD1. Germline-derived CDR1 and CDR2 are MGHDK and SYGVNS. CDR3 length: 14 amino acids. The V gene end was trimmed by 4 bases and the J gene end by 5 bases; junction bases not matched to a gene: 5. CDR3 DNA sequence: TGTGCCAGCAGTGGACGGGACAGTTATCAGCCCCAGCATTTT. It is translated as CASSGRDSYQPQHF.

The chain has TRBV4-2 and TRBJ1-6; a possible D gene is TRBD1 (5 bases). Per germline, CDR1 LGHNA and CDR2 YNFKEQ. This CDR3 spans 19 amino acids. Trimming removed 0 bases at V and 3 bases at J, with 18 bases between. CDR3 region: CASSQDGGSRGSYNSPLHF. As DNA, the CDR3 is TGTGCCAGCAGCCAAGACGGGGGATCAAGGGGCAGCTATAATTCACCCCTCCACTTT.

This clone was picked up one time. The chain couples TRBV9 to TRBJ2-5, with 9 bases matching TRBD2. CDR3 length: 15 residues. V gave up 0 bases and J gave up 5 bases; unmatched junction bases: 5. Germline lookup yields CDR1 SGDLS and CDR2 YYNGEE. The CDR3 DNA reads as TGTGCCAGCAGCGTAGCTAGCGGGGAAGGGGAGACCCAGTACTTC. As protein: CASSVASGEGETQYF.

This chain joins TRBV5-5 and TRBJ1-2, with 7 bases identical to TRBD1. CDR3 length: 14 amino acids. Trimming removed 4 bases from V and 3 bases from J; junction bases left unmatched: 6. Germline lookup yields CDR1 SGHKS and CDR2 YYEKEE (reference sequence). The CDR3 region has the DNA TGTGCCAGCAGCAACCGACAGGGACACTATGGCTACACCTTC. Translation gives CASSNRQGHYGYTF.

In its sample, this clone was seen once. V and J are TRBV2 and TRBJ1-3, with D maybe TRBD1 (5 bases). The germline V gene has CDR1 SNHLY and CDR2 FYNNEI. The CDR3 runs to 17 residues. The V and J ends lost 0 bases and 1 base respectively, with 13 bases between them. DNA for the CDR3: TGTGCCAGCAGTGAAGCTATCTCCGGGACGTCTGGAAACACCATATATTTT. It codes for CASSEAISGTSGNTIYF.

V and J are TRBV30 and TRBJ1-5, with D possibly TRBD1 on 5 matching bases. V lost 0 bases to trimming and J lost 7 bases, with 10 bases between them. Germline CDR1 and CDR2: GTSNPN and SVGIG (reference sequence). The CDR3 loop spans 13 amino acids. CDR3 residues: CAWSVQGVQPQHF. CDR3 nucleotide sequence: TGTGCCTGGAGTGTCCAGGGTGTACAGCCCCAGCATTTT.

The CDR3 sequence: CASSLEGGAADTQYF. CDR3 sequence (DNA): TGCGCCAGCAGCTTGGAGGGCGGGGCAGCAGATACGCAGTATTTT. The J gene is TRBJ2-3, the V gene TRBV5-1, with D tentatively TRBD2 (6 bases). V gave up 0 bases and J gave up 4 bases, with 12 bases separating them. Germline V gene lookup returns CDR1 SGHRS and CDR2 YFSETQ. This CDR3 comprises 15 residues.

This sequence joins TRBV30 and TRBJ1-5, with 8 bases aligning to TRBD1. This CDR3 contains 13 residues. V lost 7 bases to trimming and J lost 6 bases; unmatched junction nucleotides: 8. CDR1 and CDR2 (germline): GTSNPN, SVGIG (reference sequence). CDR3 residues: CASDRGRGQPQHF. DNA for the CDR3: TGTGCCTCCGACAGGGGTAGGGGTCAGCCCCAGCATTTT.

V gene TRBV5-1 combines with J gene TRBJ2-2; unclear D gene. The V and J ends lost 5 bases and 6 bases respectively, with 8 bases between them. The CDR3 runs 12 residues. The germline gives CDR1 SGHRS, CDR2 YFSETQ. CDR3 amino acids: CASRIGAGELFF. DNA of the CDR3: TGCGCCAGCAGGATTGGGGCCGGGGAGCTGTTTTTT.